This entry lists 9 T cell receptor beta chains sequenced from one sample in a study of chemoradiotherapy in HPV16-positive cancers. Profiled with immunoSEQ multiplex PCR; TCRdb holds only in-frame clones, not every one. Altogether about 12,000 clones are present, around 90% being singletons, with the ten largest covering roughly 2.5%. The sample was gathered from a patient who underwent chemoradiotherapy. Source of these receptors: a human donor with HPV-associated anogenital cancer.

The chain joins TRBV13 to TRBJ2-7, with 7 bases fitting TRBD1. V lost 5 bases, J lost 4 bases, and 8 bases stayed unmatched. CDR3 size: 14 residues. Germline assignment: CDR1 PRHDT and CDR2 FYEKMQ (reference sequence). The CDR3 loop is CASSRGQLTYEQYF. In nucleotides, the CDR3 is TGTGCCAGCAGCCGGGGACAGCTAACGTACGAGCAGTACTTC. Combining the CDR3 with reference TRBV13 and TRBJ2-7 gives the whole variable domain AAGVIQSPRHLIKEKRETATLKCYPIPRHDTVYWYQQGPGQDPQFLISFYEKMQSDKGSIPDRFSAQQFSDYHSELNMSSLELGDSALYFCASSRGQLTYEQYFGPGTRLTVT.

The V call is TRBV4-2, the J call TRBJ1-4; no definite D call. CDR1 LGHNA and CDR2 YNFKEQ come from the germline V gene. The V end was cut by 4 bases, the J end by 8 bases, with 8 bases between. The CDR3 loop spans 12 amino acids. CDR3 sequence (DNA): TGTGCCAGCAGCCCCGCGGAGGAAAAACTGTTTTTT. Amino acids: CASSPAEEKLFF.

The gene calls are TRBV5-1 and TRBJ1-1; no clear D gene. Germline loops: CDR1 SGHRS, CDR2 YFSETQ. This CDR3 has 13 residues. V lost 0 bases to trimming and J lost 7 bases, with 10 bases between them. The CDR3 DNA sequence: TGCGCCAGCAGCTTGGGGGTTACGGGTGAAGCTTTCTTT. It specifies CASSLGVTGEAFF.

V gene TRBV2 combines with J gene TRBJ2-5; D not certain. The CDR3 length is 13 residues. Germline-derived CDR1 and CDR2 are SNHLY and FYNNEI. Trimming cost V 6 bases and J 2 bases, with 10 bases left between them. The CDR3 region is CASRGSWQETQYF. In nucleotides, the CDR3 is TGTGCCAGCAGGGGTAGTTGGCAAGAGACCCAGTACTTC.

The DNA for the CDR3 is TGTGCCAGCAGCTTAGTCCTCGGACAGGAGACTGAAGCTTTCTTT. Encoded protein: CASSLVLGQETEAFF. V is TRBV11-3 and J is TRBJ1-1, with 7 nucleotides matching TRBD1. This CDR3 spans 15 amino acids. Trimming removed 1 base from V and 5 bases from J; junction bases left unmatched: 7. CDR1 and CDR2 from the germline V gene are SGHNT and YENEEA.

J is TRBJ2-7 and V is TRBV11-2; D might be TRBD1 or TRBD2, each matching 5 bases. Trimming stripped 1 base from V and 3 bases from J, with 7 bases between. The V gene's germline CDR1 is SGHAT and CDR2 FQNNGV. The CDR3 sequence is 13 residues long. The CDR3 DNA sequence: TGTGCCAGCAGCTTAGGGGGGAGCTACGAGCAGTACTTC. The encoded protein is CASSLGGSYEQYF.

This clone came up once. This chain's CDR3 is CASSPARVSGGASTQYF. The CDR3, as DNA: TGTGCCAGTAGTCCCGCCCGGGTTAGCGGGGGGGCCTCTACGCAGTATTTT. The chain employs TRBV19 and TRBJ2-3; 11 bases line up with TRBD2. V shed 5 bases, J shed 8 bases, and the junction held 15 bases outside the gene matches. The CDR3 contains 17 residues. Germline V CDR1 and CDR2: LNHDA, SQIVND (reference sequence). Looking up the rest from reference TRBV19 and TRBJ2-3 gives the full variable domain: DGGITQSPKYLFRKEGQNVTLSCEQNLNHDAMYWYRQDPGQGLRLIYYSQIVNDFQKGDIAEGYSVSREKKESFPLTVTSAQKNPTAFYLCASSPARVSGGASTQYFGPGTRLTVL.

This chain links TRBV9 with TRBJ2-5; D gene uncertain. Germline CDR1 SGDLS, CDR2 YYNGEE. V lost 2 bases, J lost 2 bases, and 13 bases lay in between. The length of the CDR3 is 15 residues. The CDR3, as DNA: TGTGCCAGCAGCGTTAGCCTGGGGATTCAAGAGACCCAGTACTTC. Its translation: CASSVSLGIQETQYF.

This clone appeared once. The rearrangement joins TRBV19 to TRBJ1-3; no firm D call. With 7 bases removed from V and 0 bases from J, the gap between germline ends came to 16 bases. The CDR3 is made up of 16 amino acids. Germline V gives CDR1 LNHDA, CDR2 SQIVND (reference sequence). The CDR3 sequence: CASNLRALNSGNTIYF. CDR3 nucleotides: TGTGCCAGTAATCTGCGGGCTCTCAACTCTGGAAACACCATATATTTT.